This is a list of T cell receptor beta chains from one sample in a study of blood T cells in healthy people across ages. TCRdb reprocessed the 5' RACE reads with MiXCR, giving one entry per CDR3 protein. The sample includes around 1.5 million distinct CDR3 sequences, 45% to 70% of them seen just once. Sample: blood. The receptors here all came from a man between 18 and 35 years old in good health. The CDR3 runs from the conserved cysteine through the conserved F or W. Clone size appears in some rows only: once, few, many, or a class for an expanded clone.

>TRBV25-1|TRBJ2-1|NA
CASSALGPDNEQFF
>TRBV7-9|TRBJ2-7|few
CASSRYPTGLFYEQYF
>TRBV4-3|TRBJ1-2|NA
CASSQVGTATYGYTF
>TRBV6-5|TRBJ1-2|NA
CASSLPGRGENGYTF
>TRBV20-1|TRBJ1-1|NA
CSATLGVFSQAFF
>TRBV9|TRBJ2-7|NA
CASSVGRTDEQYF
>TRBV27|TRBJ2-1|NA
CASSDPLGTGGYNEQFF
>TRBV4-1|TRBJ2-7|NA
CASSQAGASASYEQYF
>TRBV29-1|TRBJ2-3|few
CSARAKGATQYF
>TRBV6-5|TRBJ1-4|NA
CASSSNPGRDEKLFF
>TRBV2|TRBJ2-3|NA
CASRPASLTDTQYF
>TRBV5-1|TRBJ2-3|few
CASSPGQGYTDTQYF
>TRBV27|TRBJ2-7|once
CASSWAGETYEQYF
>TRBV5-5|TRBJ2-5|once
CASTIGRRGLYQETQYF
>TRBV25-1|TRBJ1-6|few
CASSEAAIASPLHF
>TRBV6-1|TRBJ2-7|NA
CASREVPLGEQYF
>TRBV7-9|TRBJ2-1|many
CASSLETRSNEQFF
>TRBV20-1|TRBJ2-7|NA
CSARPRGSGEQYF
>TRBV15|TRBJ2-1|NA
CATSRIFGGEQFF
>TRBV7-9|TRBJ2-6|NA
CTSTDSGANVLTF
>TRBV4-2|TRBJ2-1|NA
CASSLLAGDLNEQFF
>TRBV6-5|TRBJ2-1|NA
CASSTDRLDSAEQFF
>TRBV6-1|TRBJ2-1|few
CASSATGTGGNEQFF
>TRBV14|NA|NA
CASSLNGLAREQYF
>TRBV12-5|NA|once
CASGLVLSGRSYEQYF
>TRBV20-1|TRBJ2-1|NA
CSASAGQTAYNEQFF
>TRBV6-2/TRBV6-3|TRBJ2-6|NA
CASKQGVTSGANVLTF
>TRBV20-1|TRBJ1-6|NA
CSARDRRSPLHF
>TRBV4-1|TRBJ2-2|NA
CASSQEVGRSGELFF
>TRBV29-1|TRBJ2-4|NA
CSVEWQGNIQYF
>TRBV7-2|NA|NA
CASSLGAPGTGTYEQYF
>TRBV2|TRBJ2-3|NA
CASSVDRGGTDTQYF
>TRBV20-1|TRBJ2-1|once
CSARSSSGRDEQFF
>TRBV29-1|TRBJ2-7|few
CSVEDQAILRRQYF
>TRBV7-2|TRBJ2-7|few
CASSFETGGIYEQYF
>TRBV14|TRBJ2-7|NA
CASSHDRQGRFYEQYF
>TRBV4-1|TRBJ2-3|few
CASSPDSSSAADTQYF
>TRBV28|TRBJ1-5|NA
CASRETGGGNQPQHF
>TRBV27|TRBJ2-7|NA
CASSLGLAVASPYEQYF
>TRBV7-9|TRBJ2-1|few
CASSDSSGEQFF
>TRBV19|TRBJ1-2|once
CASSIRAGQGSGYTF
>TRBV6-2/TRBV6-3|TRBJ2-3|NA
CASGDSLTDTQYF
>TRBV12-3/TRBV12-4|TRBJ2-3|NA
CASSLVVDAQYF
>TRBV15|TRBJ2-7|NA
CATSRETGGGREQYF
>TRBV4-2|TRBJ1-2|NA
CASSQDGQGNYGYTF
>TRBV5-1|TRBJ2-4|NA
CASSHDGSGKNIQYF
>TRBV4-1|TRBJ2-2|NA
CASSQVRSVQGLRTGELFF
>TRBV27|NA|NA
CASRQQGNEQYF
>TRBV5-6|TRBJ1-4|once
CASSLGDSRLNEKLFF
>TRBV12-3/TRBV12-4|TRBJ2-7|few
CASSFAGTHQYPGEQYF
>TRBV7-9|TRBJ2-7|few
CASSLGQGASDEQYF
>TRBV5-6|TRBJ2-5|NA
CASSRGSTLRQYF
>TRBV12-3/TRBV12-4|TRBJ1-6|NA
CASTTMQGAPLHF
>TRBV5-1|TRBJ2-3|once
CASSLWDTSTDTQYF
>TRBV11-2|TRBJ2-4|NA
CASSLVTGGNKNIQYF
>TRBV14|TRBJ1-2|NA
CASSQDRGPLFYGYTF
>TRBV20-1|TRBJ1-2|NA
CSARGGRGAMDYGYTF
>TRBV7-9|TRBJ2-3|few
CASSLDIGRSSTDTQYF
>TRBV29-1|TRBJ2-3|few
CSVEWVGTDTQYF